Below are 18 T cell receptor beta chains sequenced from a single sample in a study of tumor-infiltrating lymphocytes in primary liver carcinoma. Starting from 450 to 500 ng of total RNA, TCR beta cDNA was produced with a primer in the constant region. Construction of TCR beta libraries relied on three successive nested multiplex PCR rounds employing slightly modified ARM-PCR. Each of the first two PCR rounds ran roughly 9 cycles with TRBV1-TRBV30 forward and C-beta reverse primers. TCRdb called the multiplex PCR reads again in MiXCR, with one record for every CDR3 protein. This sample has hundreds of thousands of distinct CDR3 sequences, with 50% to 75% found just once. Germline DNA was extracted alongside blood RNA, which was obtained from unsorted whole blood. Source material: peripheral blood. These receptors originate from a woman in her twenties or thirties with primary liver carcinoma and hepatitis B virus infection.

This clonotype was observed a few times. The chain combines TRBV6-2 or TRBV6-3 with TRBJ1-1, with D maybe TRBD1 (5 bases). V was trimmed by 0 bases and J by 5 bases, leaving 10 bases between them. CDR1 MNHEY and CDR2 SVGEGT come from the germline V gene. The CDR3 runs 14 residues. DNA for the CDR3: TGTGCCAGCAGTTACTCTGGGACGTTGACTGAAGCTTTCTTT. Its translation: CASSYSGTLTEAFF.

As concerns this clonotype: This may be a read error: a much more frequent sequence differs by one nucleotide. The chain is built from TRBV12-3 or TRBV12-4 and TRBJ2-3; no clear D gene. V was clipped by 7 bases and J by 5 bases, with 25 bases between them. The CDR3 is made up of 17 amino acids. Here the CDR3 reads CASTDFVGRLYRDTQYF. The CDR3, as DNA: TGTGCCAGCACCGATTTTGTAGGGCGACTGTACAGAGATACGCAGTATTTT.

This clonotype was picked up many times. In DNA form, the CDR3 reads TGTGCCAGCAGTTTTTCGCTAACTAGCGGGAGGGCCCAAGCAGATACGCAGTATTTT. Protein sequence: CASSFSLTSGRAQADTQYF. The chain recombines TRBV12-3 or TRBV12-4 with TRBJ2-3, with 13 bases fitting TRBD2. With 3 bases clipped from V and 4 bases from J, the junction kept 13 bases outside the gene matches. CDR3 length equals 19 residues.

Turning to this clonotype: A much larger clone lies one base from this, so it may be a read error. This chain joins TRBV12-3 or TRBV12-4 and TRBJ2-7, with D perhaps matching TRBD1 (6 bases). V was pared by 5 bases and J by 2 bases, with 13 bases between. This CDR3 comprises 14 residues. Written as DNA, the CDR3 is TGTGCCAGCAGTGGGGACACTCCTCCCTACGAGCAGTACTTC. Its protein is CASSGDTPPYEQYF.

Remarks on this clonotype: Just one base apart from a much larger clone, this may be a read error. The V gene is TRBV29-1, the J gene TRBJ2-2; 11 nucleotides align to TRBD1. Germline assignment: CDR1 SQVTM and CDR2 ANQGSEA. CDR3 length equals 14 residues. This chain's CDR3 is CSVRTGGTDGELSF. In DNA form, the CDR3 reads TGCAGCGTTAGGACAGGGGGCACAGACGGGGAGCTGTCTTTT.

The chain carries TRBV14 and TRBJ1-6; 8 nucleotides match TRBD1. After removal of 8 bases from V and 8 bases from J, the junction contained 8 bases not matched to a gene. The CDR3 length is 14 residues. CDR1 and CDR2 (germline): SGHDN, FVKESK. In nucleotides, the CDR3 is TGTGCCAGCTTGCCGGGACAGGTTGATTCACCCCTCCACTTT. Its protein product is CASLPGQVDSPLHF.

The V gene is TRBV12-3 or TRBV12-4, the J gene TRBJ2-4; D remains ambiguous. The V end lost 3 bases, the J end lost 2 bases, and 11 bases lay between the germline ends. The CDR3 is 15 amino acids. The DNA of the CDR3 is TGTGCCAGCAGTTTCCCCCGGGCGACCAAAAACATTCAGTACTTC. Translated, it gives CASSFPRATKNIQYF.

This clonotype came up once. The CDR3 reads CASNWVGQHNSPLHF. The DNA for the CDR3 is TGTGCCAGCAACTGGGTGGGACAGCATAATTCACCCCTCCACTTT. The V and J genes are TRBV11-2 and TRBJ1-6; TRBD1 matches at 7 bases. After removal of 7 bases from V and 5 bases from J, the junction contained 8 bases not matched to a gene. In germline, CDR1 is SGHAT, CDR2 FQNNGV. The CDR3 consists of 15 residues.

This clonotype was picked up many times. V is TRBV11-3 and J is TRBJ2-7, with 11 nucleotides matching TRBD2. V lost 3 bases and J lost 5; bases outside the gene matches: 9. The CDR3 has 16 residues. The germline V gene encodes CDR1 SGHNT and CDR2 YENEEA. CDR3 in amino acids: CASSFSPSGRTDEQYF. The CDR3 DNA reads TGTGCCAGCAGCTTTAGCCCTAGCGGGAGGACGGACGAGCAGTACTTC.

Regarding this clonotype: The CDR3 does not end in the conserved phenylalanine or tryptophan, so this is likely a read error. Because the CDR3's place on the DNA is in doubt, the DNA is left out and the CDR3 is given as listed by TCRdb. J is TRBJ2-3 and V is TRBV29-1; the table's D call, TRBD2, was not checked against the DNA. A total of 19 residues make up the CDR3, ends included. Germline CDR1 reads SQVTM; CDR2 reads ANQGSEA. The CDR3 here is CSVLLQGLAGAVSTDTQCL.

Worth noting for this clonotype: The germline gene is not matched at one end of the junction; a read error may be the cause. CDR3 DNA sequence: TGTACCAGCAGCTTAGATCCGGGGGAGACTAGCACAGATACGCAGTATTTT. Protein sequence: CTSSLDPGETSTDTQYF. The chain couples TRBV11-2 to TRBJ2-3; perhaps TRBD2 as D (6 bases). CDR1 SGHAT and CDR2 FQNNGV come from the germline V gene. The CDR3 contains 17 residues.

J is TRBJ2-3 and V is TRBV5-6, with no clear D. Trimming left V 3 bases short and J 9 bases short, with 11 bases between. CDR1 and CDR2 (germline): SGHDT, YYEEEE. This CDR3 contains 12 residues. The chain's CDR3 is CASSSESQTQYF. The CDR3 DNA is TGTGCCAGCAGCTCGGAGAGTCAGACGCAGTATTTT.

This clonotype has a count of ten or more. The J gene is TRBJ2-2, the V gene TRBV6-5; possible D gene TRBD2, 6 bases. This CDR3 spans 16 amino acids. Germline V gives CDR1 MNHEY, CDR2 SVGAGI. Trimming removed 3 bases from V and 6 bases from J, with 17 bases in between. This CDR3 reads CASSYSGTYESGELFF. In DNA, the CDR3 is TGTGCCAGCAGTTATTCCGGGACTTACGAATCCGGGGAGCTGTTTTTT.

The V gene is TRBV5-6, the J gene TRBJ2-1; perhaps D is TRBD1 or TRBD2 (5 bases each). This CDR3 region has 19 residues. V was cut by 3 bases and J by 9 bases, with 31 bases left in between. Per the germline V gene, CDR1 is SGHDT and CDR2 is YYEEEE. The CDR3 is CASSSKGMALWVWRSEQFF. The DNA for the CDR3 is TGTGCCAGCAGCTCGAAGGGGATGGCCTTGTGGGTATGGAGGAGTGAGCAGTTCTTC.

The V call is TRBV10-3, the J call TRBJ1-1; D remains unclear. The germline CDR1 and CDR2 sequences are ENHRY and SYGVKD. Trimming left V 6 bases short and J 1 base short, with 18 bases between. This CDR3 has 16 amino acids. The CDR3 bases are TGTGCCATCAGCGAAGGACGCTTCAAAGGGAACACTGAAGCTTTCTTT. Its translation is CAISEGRFKGNTEAFF.

This clonotype was recorded at least ten times. The DNA for the CDR3 is TGTGCCAGCACCCTGGCCCCGAATGAGCAGTTCTTC. Protein product: CASTLAPNEQFF. This chain uses TRBV6-2 or TRBV6-3 with TRBJ2-1, with D hard to call. The CDR3 runs 12 residues. The V gene lost 7 bases and the J gene lost 7 bases, with 11 bases spanning the gap. CDR1 is MNHEY and CDR2 is SVGEGT in the germline V gene.

As concerns this clonotype: A much larger clone lies a single base off, so this may be a read error. The V call is TRBV4-1, the J call TRBJ2-1, with D possibly TRBD1 on 6 matching bases. V was pared by 0 bases and J by 5 bases, with 14 bases between. CDR1 MGHRA and CDR2 YSYEKL come from the germline V gene. The CDR3 length is 16 residues. The CDR3 DNA reads TGCGCCAGCAGCCAAGATCCAAATACAGGGAACAATGAGCAGTTCTTC. Translated: CASSQDPNTGNNEQFF.

The gene calls are TRBV7-9 and TRBJ2-3, with D uncertain. CDR3 length: 14 residues. V lost 1 base, J lost 5 bases, and 10 bases lay in between. Germline CDR1 reads SEHNR; CDR2 reads FQNEAQ (reference sequence). The CDR3 nucleotides are TGTGCCAGCAGCTTAGGTTTCCAAGGAGATACGCAGTATTTT. Amino acids: CASSLGFQGDTQYF.